This T cell receptor beta chain was captured in a study of spatial heterogeneity in lung cancer. The overall study: Detection consistently captured more beta-chain sequences than alpha-chain sequences.

Every TCR cDNA molecule bore a unique molecular identifier. MiXCR was run by TCRdb on the 5' RACE reads, yielding one entry per CDR3 protein. The sample lists about 27,000 distinct CDR3 sequences, more than 5.5% occurring once. Ten or more counts support this clonotype. What it binds is not known. Described time point: sample taken at primary tumor resection. Samples were donated by 72 untreated early-stage non-small cell lung cancer patients. Regarding the study as a whole: Within tumors, counts of expanded alpha and beta TCRs tracked tumor mutation counts.

The TCR was taken from a male donor with early-stage non-small cell lung cancer. The starting material was lung tumor tissue, obtained at surgery.

In DNA form, the CDR3 reads TGTGCCAGCAAACGGGACAGGGGGATCTACGAGCAGTACTTC. Its protein product is CASKRDRGIYEQYF. The rearrangement joins TRBV7-2 to TRBJ2-7; 11 bases match TRBD1. The CDR3 has 14 amino acids. Germline CDR1 is SGHTA and CDR2 is FQGNSA. The V and J ends lost 7 bases and 3 bases, in that order; junction bases with no gene match: 5.